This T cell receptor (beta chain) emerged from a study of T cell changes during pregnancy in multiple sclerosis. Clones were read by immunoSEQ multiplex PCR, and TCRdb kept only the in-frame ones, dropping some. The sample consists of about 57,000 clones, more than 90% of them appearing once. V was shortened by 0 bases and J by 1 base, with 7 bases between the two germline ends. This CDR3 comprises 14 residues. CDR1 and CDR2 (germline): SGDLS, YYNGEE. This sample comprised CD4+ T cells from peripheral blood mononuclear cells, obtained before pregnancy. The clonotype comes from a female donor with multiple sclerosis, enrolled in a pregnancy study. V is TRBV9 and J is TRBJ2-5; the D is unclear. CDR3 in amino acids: CASSVDAFQETQYF. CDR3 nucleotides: TGTGCCAGCAGCGTAGACGCGTTCCAAGAGACCCAGTACTTC.